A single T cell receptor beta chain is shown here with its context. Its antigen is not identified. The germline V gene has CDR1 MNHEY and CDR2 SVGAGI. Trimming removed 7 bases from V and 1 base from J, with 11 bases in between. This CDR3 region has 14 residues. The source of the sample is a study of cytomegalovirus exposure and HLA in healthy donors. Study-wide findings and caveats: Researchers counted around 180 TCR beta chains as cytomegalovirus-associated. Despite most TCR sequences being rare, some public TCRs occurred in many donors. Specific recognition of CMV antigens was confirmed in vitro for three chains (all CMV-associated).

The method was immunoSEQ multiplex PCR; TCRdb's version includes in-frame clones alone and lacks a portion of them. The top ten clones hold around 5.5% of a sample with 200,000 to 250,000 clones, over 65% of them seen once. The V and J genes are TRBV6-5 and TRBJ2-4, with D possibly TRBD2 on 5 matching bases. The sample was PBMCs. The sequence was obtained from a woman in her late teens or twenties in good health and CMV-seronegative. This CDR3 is CASMRARAKNIQYF. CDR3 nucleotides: TGTGCCAGCATGAGGGCGCGGGCCAAAAACATTCAGTACTTC.